This TCR beta chain is drawn from a study of cytomegalovirus exposure and HLA in healthy donors. About this clone: What it recognizes is unknown.

The table came from immunoSEQ multiplex PCR; TCRdb's copy has only in-frame clones and leaves some out. The sample includes 100,000 to 130,000 clones, around 95% of them seen just once. Germline values: CDR1 SGHTA, CDR2 FQGNSA. This CDR3 is 15 amino acids long. With 6 bases removed from V and 4 bases from J, the gap between germline ends came to 18 bases. Study findings and constraints: Testing in vitro showed a few CMV-associated chains specific for CMV antigens. The study listed roughly 160 cytomegalovirus-associated TCR beta chains.

The donors were part of the validation cohort, which consisted of about 120 subjects and was separate from the first cohort of about 670 subjects. The sequence was collected from a young woman in good health and CMV-seronegative. Material: PBMCs. The V call is TRBV7-2, the J call TRBJ1-1; D may be TRBD1 (6 bases). This CDR3 is CASRPGGGGITEAFF. CDR3 bases: TGTGCCAGCAGACCCGGGGGAGGGGGGATCACTGAAGCTTTCTTT.